This entry is about one TCR beta chain. Residents of about two dozen US areas, aged roughly 18 to 89 years, made up the participants. Each participant's cohort was designated according to participant-reported clinical history. The CDR3 spans 16 residues. V was pared by 3 bases and J by 3 bases, with 11 bases of the junction left unmatched. Germline V gives CDR1 LNHDA, CDR2 SQIVND (reference sequence). The sample originates from a study of blood T cell repertoires in COVID-19. Repertoires were generated with immunoSEQ multiplex PCR, while TCRdb's copy carries only in-frame clones and drops some. The sample has around 230,000 clones, roughly 85% seen once.

V and J are TRBV19 and TRBJ2-7; TRBD1 matches 7 bases. This clonotype was sampled from a woman aged 40 to 49 with acute COVID-19. The specimen was PBMCs or T cells enriched from blood (not recorded which). The CDR3 here is CASSILRQGAYYEQYF. DNA for the CDR3: TGTGCCAGTAGTATTTTACGACAGGGTGCGTACTACGAGCAGTACTTC.